This TCR beta chain comes out of a study of CD8 T cells in ankylosing spondylitis. From germline, CDR1 is SGHAT and CDR2 FQNNGV. The CDR3 is made up of 17 amino acids. V dropped 5 bases and J dropped 4 bases, with 21 bases sitting between them. This clonotype was found many times. No antigen is known for it. TCRdb re-called the 5' RACE reads through MiXCR, storing one row per CDR3 protein. The data hold around 130,000 distinct CDR3 sequences, with approximately 10% observed a single time. Study findings and constraints: A subset of motif variants has previously been described in the synovial fluid and blood of reactive arthritis. What seemed typical of ankylosing spondylitis blood was a TCR beta motif built from several highly homologous variants. It was reported that disease-linked clones were significantly enriched in matched ankylosing spondylitis synovial fluid. The disease-linked clones had a CD8+ phenotype and low blood frequencies.

The sequencing sample was made of blood, either unsorted or a sorted T cell fraction (not recorded which). This receptor was obtained from a male donor with ankylosing spondylitis or in good health (not recorded which). The rearrangement links TRBV11-2 to TRBJ2-1, with D possibly matching TRBD1 (6 bases). The CDR3 DNA sequence: TGTGCCAGCAGCACGAGAGGTCCGACAGGACTTTACAATGAGCAGTTCTTC. It yields the protein CASSTRGPTGLYNEQFF.